The rows below give T cell receptor beta chains drawn from one sample of a study of cytomegalovirus exposure and HLA in healthy donors. Assay used: immunoSEQ multiplex PCR; TCRdb lists only in-frame clones, some missing. The sample lists roughly 120,000 clones; 76% were seen once. Sequences were obtained from PBMCs. Receptors were obtained from a man aged 50 to 60 in good health and CMV-seronegative. Both conserved end residues are part of each CDR3. D genes are given only for firm matches. Rows may omit the clone size; those that give it use once, few, many or a size class.

clone_size j_call d_call v_call cdr3_nt cdr3_aa
. TRBJ2-7 . TRBV19 TGTGCCAGTAGTATAGCGGAGGGGGCCACCTACGAGCAGTACTTC CASSIAEGATYEQYF
once TRBJ1-2 . TRBV5-1 TGCGCCACCGCGCGGGGCTTGGAAAACTATGGCTACACCTTC CATARGLENYGYTF
. TRBJ2-3 TRBD1 TRBV9 TGTGCCAGCAGCTTCGGGACAGGCGCAGATACGCAGTATTTT CASSFGTGADTQYF
many TRBJ2-7 . TRBV2 TGTGCCAGCGATGACAGCGAGCAGTACTTC CASDDSEQYF
. TRBJ2-7 . TRBV7-3 TGTGCCAGCAGCTCCCAGGTCTCTGACGAGCAGTACTTC CASSSQVSDEQYF
once TRBJ2-5 TRBD1 TRBV5-1 TGCGCCAGCAGCCCCGGACAGGGCGGAAGGGCATCGGAGACCCAGTACTTC CASSPGQGGRASETQYF
. TRBJ2-5 . TRBV5-1 TGCGCCAGCAGCTTGGATCCGGGCCAAGAGACCCAGTACTTC CASSLDPGQETQYF
. TRBJ2-3 TRBD1 TRBV5-4 TGTGCCAGCAGCTTGTCTCAGGGGGCCAGGACAGATACGCAGTATTTT CASSLSQGARTDTQYF
few TRBJ2-2 . TRBV5-1 TGCGCCAGCAGCTTGGACAGTAACACCGGGGAGCTGTTTTTT CASSLDSNTGELFF
. TRBJ2-7 . TRBV7-9 TGTGCCAGCAGCTTAGCGCTAGGAGGGACCTACGAGCAGTACTTC CASSLALGGTYEQYF
once TRBJ2-5 . TRBV28 TGTGCCAGCAGCCTCCAAGAGACCCAGTACTTC CASSLQETQYF
. TRBJ1-6 . TRBV4-1 TGCGCCAGCAGCCAAGATTGGGCCAGAACTAATTCACCCCTCCACTTT CASSQDWARTNSPLHF
. TRBJ1-2 . TRBV2 TGTGCCAGCAGTGCAGGTTATGGCTACACCTTC CASSAGYGYTF
. TRBJ1-2 . TRBV6-5 TGTGCCAGCAGTTCTGGACAGTTCTATGGCTACACCTTC CASSSGQFYGYTF
. TRBJ1-4 . TRBV28 TGTGCCAGCAGTTTTAGTTCAGGGATACGGGATGAAAAACTGTTTTTT CASSFSSGIRDEKLFF
. TRBJ1-2 TRBD1 TRBV5-1 TGCGCCAGCAGCTTGACAGGGGCCGCAGGAGGCTACACCTTC CASSLTGAAGGYTF
. TRBJ1-6 TRBD1 TRBV30 TGTGCCAGCCGACAGGGCAGGGATTCACCCCTCCACTTT CASRQGRDSPLHF
. TRBJ2-6 TRBD1 TRBV19 TGTGCCAGTCGGACAGGTCACTCTGGGGCCAACGTCCTGACTTTC CASRTGHSGANVLTF
. TRBJ2-4 . TRBV4-1 TGCGCCAGCAGCCAAGTGGGGAGATCCTCCAAAAACATTCAGTACTTC CASSQVGRSSKNIQYF
. TRBJ2-5 . TRBV14 TGTGCCAGCAGCCAAGATCGGGATTCGGGGAAAGAGACCCAGTACTTC CASSQDRDSGKETQYF
. TRBJ1-1 TRBD1 TRBV5-1 TGCGCCAGCAGCCCGCAGGGGGCTGAAGCTTTCTTT CASSPQGAEAFF
. TRBJ1-3 TRBD1 TRBV5-1 TGCGCCAGCAGCACGGGGACAGGGGCAGACACCATATATTTT CASSTGTGADTIYF
. TRBJ2-3 . TRBV7-9 TGTGCCAGCAGCTTACGGGGGAGCACAGATACGCAGTATTTT CASSLRGSTDTQYF
. TRBJ1-2 . TRBV28 TGTGCCAGCGGCATACGATTAAACTATGGCTACACCTTC CASGIRLNYGYTF
. TRBJ1-5 . TRBV30 TGTGCCTGGAGCGAGGGGTCGGGGGGCCCTAATCAGCCCCAGCATTTT CAWSEGSGGPNQPQHF
. TRBJ2-3 TRBD1 TRBV5-6 TGTGCCAGCAGCTTGGCCGGGACAGCTTCTCTCACCCACACAGATACGCAGTATTTT CASSLAGTASLTHTDTQYF
. TRBJ1-4 . TRBV15 TGTGCCACCTGTCAGGGGACGATTGCAACTAATGAAAAACTGTTTTTT CATCQGTIATNEKLFF
. TRBJ2-1 TRBD2 TRBV15 TGTGCCACCAGCATGCTACTGGCCGGCGGGGGTGAGCAGTTCTTC CATSMLLAGGGEQFF
. TRBJ2-3 . TRBV9 TGTGCCAGCAGCGAAACAACAGGGCACCGCTTCCAGGATACGCAGTATTTT CASSETTGHRFQDTQYF
. TRBJ1-3 TRBD1 TRBV9 TGTGCCAGCAGCGAGACGGGACAGGGGCACTCTGGAAACACCATATATTTT CASSETGQGHSGNTIYF
. TRBJ2-2 TRBD2 TRBV5-1 TGCGCCAGCAGCTTGGCGACTAGCGGTAGCACCGGGGAGCTGTTTTTT CASSLATSGSTGELFF
. TRBJ2-7 TRBD1 TRBV7-9 TGTTCCAGCAGCTCCCAGGGGGCGGACTACGAGCAGTACTTC CSSSSQGADYEQYF
. TRBJ2-3 . TRBV11-2 TGTGCCAGCATGTCTAGCACAGATACGCAGTATTTT CASMSSTDTQYF
once TRBJ1-2 TRBD1 TRBV11-1 TGTGCCAGCAGCCTTATCGGACAGGGGGCTGGTGGCTACACCTTC CASSLIGQGAGGYTF
. TRBJ1-2 . TRBV2 TGTGCCAGCAGTGTACAGGGTGGCTATGGCTACACCTTC CASSVQGGYGYTF
. TRBJ1-6 TRBD1 TRBV27 TGTGCCAGCCGGGACAGGTTTAATAATTCACCCCTCCACTTT CASRDRFNNSPLHF
. TRBJ1-3 . TRBV6-6 TGTGCCAGCAGTTCCTCGTGGGGAGGGGCCTGGAACACCATATATTTT CASSSSWGGAWNTIYF
. TRBJ1-1 TRBD1 TRBV5-1 TGCGCCAGCAGCGTCGGACAGGGGGGTGACACTGAAGCTTTCTTT CASSVGQGGDTEAFF
. TRBJ2-2 TRBD1 TRBV5-1 TGCGCCAGCAGCACCGGGACAGGGACCGGGGAGCTGTTTTTT CASSTGTGTGELFF
. TRBJ2-7 . TRBV7-8 TGTGCCAGCAGCCCGGAGGGGTCCAGCTCCTACGAGCAGTACTTC CASSPEGSSSYEQYF
. TRBJ2-5 . TRBV6-5 TGTGCCAGCTACAGGGGGGGAGGAGAGACCCAGTACTTC CASYRGGGETQYF
. TRBJ2-1 TRBD2 TRBV11-2 TGTGCCAGCAGCAAACTAGCGGGGGGGCACGGTGAGCAGTTCTTC CASSKLAGGHGEQFF
. TRBJ1-2 TRBD1 TRBV5-1 TGCGCCAGCAGCTTGGGACAGGGGACGTCCTATGGCTACACCTTC CASSLGQGTSYGYTF
. TRBJ2-7 . TRBV7-9 TGTGCCAGCAGCTTAGACGGTGATTTCTACGAGCAGTACTTC CASSLDGDFYEQYF
. TRBJ1-5 . TRBV27 TGTGCCAGCAGTCACCCCGGTTATAGCAATCAGCCCCAGCATTTT CASSHPGYSNQPQHF
. TRBJ1-2 . TRBV4-1 TGCGCCAGCAGCCAAGATCCGGGGTATCATGGCTACACCTTC CASSQDPGYHGYTF
. TRBJ1-6 TRBD1 TRBV5-6 TGTGCCAGCAGCTTATCAGCCGTGACAGGGGCCTACTATAATTCACCCCTCCACTTT CASSLSAVTGAYYNSPLHF
. TRBJ1-2 . TRBV4-2 TGTGCCAGCAGCCAAGATCAGGAGGGGTCCGGGGGCTACACCTTC CASSQDQEGSGGYTF
. TRBJ2-7 TRBD1 TRBV5-4 TGTGCCAGCAGTGCCGGGACAGATACCTACGAGCAGTACTTC CASSAGTDTYEQYF